This TCR beta chain was identified in a study of blood T cells in healthy people across ages. Regarding the study as a whole: Age brought a roughly linear fall in TCR beta diversity measured per million T cells.

Trimming left V 7 bases short and J 2 bases short, with 17 bases between. The CDR3 loop spans 15 amino acids. Germline CDR1 is MNHEY and CDR2 is SMNVEV (reference sequence). A second PCR, run for about 7 to 12 cycles, used a sample-barcoded 5' primer plus a J-beta primer mix. A template-switch adaptor containing 12 random nucleotides labeled each cDNA molecule. TCRdb used MiXCR to reprocess the 5' RACE reads, holding one entry per CDR3 protein. This sample has around 1,600,000 distinct CDR3 sequences, with approximately 43% found just once. Comment on this clonotype: No antigen is known for it.

This rearrangement joins TRBV27 to TRBJ1-2; D unclear. The TCR was taken from a woman aged 18-35 years in good health. The specimen was blood. The CDR3 DNA reads as TGTGCCAGCACGCTATCGGGCGCGTTCAACTATGGCTACACCTTC. Its translation: CASTLSGAFNYGYTF.